The 29 T cell receptor beta chains reported below all come from one sample, sequenced in a study of Ad26.COV2.S vaccination and SARS-CoV-2 variants. Treatment given: 15 to 20 received Ad26.COV2.S at low or high dose, single or two shots; 5 received placebo; per-sample allocation not given. Sampling occurred on day 63 after the first vaccine or placebo injection. Assay: immunoSEQ multiplex PCR; the TCRdb copy retains only in-frame clones and omits some. The sample includes 300,000 to 400,000 clones, around 90% of them seen just once. The sample consisted of peripheral blood, taken in a trial of Ad26.COV2.S vaccine versus placebo. The origin of the receptors is a person aged 18-65 years who received the Ad26.COV2.S COVID-19 vaccine or a placebo.

This chain links TRBV6-6 with TRBJ2-5, with TRBD2 identical over 7 bases. The CDR3 spans 14 residues. V trimming: 0 bases; J trimming: 5 bases; junction bases outside the gene matches: 3. CDR1 is MNHNY and CDR2 is SVGAGI in the germline V gene (reference sequence). CDR3 nucleotides: TGTGCCAGCAGTTACTCCGGGGGGAGGGAGACCCAGTACTTC. As protein: CASSYSGGRETQYF.

The chain uses TRBV15 and TRBJ2-5, with D unresolved. In germline, CDR1 is LNHNV, CDR2 YYDKDF (reference sequence). V dropped 0 bases and J dropped 1 base, with 3 bases sitting between them. The CDR3 length is 13 residues. The DNA of the CDR3 is TGTGCCACCAGCAGAGAGGCCCAAGAGACCCAGTACTTC. Residues: CATSREAQETQYF.

In DNA, the CDR3 is TGTGCCAGCAGACCCACAGTGTTCTATGGCTACACCTTC. Amino acids: CASRPTVFYGYTF. The rearrangement joins TRBV5-6 to TRBJ1-2; D is unresolved. The CDR3 runs 13 residues. V lost 5 bases and J 4 bases, leaving 12 bases between the germline ends. Germline CDR1 reads SGHDT; CDR2 reads YYEEEE.

The chain joins TRBV7-9 to TRBJ1-1; D is unclear. The length of the CDR3 is 14 residues. Germline loops: CDR1 SEHNR, CDR2 FQNEAQ (reference sequence). V lost 0 bases to trimming and J lost 3 bases, with 8 bases between them. Here the CDR3 reads CASSLALGYTEAFF. In nucleotides, the CDR3 is TGTGCCAGCAGCTTAGCATTGGGTTACACTGAAGCTTTCTTT. Supplemented by reference TRBV7-9 and TRBJ1-1, the full variable domain reads DTGVSQNPRHKITKRGQNVTFRCDPISEHNRLYWYRQTLGQGPEFLTYFQNEAQLEKSRLLSDRFSAERPKGSFSTLEIQRTEQGDSAMYLCASSLALGYTEAFFGQGTRLTVV.

The rearrangement uses TRBV24-1 and TRBJ2-1; 8 bases match TRBD2. V dropped 5 bases and J dropped 5; count of bases not matched to a gene: 13. Per germline, CDR1 KGHDR and CDR2 SFDVKD. The CDR3 runs to 17 residues. CDR3 in amino acids: CATSGSPGSGGNNEQFF. The CDR3 nucleotides read TGTGCCACCAGTGGCTCGCCGGGGAGCGGGGGAAACAATGAGCAGTTCTTC.

This clone was counted between two and nine times. The CDR3 spells CASSMGTGMVDQPQHF. For the CDR3, the DNA is TGTGCCAGTAGTATGGGGACAGGGATGGTTGATCAGCCCCAGCATTTT. The V and J genes are TRBV19 and TRBJ1-5, with 9 bases matching TRBD1. CDR1 is LNHDA, CDR2 SQIVND, per germline (reference sequence). The CDR3 totals 16 residues. V was clipped by 3 bases and J by 5 bases; unmatched bases: 8. The whole variable domain, remainder taken from reference TRBV19 and TRBJ1-5, is DGGITQSPKYLFRKEGQNVTLSCEQNLNHDAMYWYRQDPGQGLRLIYYSQIVNDFQKGDIAEGYSVSREKKESFPLTVTSAQKNPTAFYLCASSMGTGMVDQPQHFGDGTRLSIL.

V gene TRBV30 combines with J gene TRBJ1-2, with D perhaps TRBD1 (6 bases). Trimming pared 1 base from V and 2 bases from J, leaving 14 bases between. The CDR3 extends over 15 amino acids. The V gene's germline CDR1 is GTSNPN and CDR2 SVGIG (reference sequence). The CDR3 nucleotides read TGTGCCTGGAGTGAGGGTAGGGGGGCAAACTATGGCTACACCTTC. The encoded protein is CAWSEGRGANYGYTF.

This CDR3 is CAWSVRARNEQYF. As DNA, the CDR3 is TGTGCCTGGAGTGTACGGGCGAGAAACGAGCAGTACTTC. The chain is built from TRBV30 and TRBJ2-7; the D is unclear. The CDR3 runs to 13 residues. V gave up 0 bases and J gave up 5 bases, with 11 bases separating them. Germline V gives CDR1 GTSNPN, CDR2 SVGIG (reference sequence).

V is TRBV5-1 and J is TRBJ2-1; TRBD2 matches 7 bases. The CDR3 covers 18 residues. Per germline, CDR1 SGHRS and CDR2 YFSETQ. Trimming removed 0 bases from V and 0 bases from J; junction bases left unmatched: 9. CDR3 region: CASSLARLAPSSYNEQFF. CDR3 in DNA: TGCGCCAGCAGCTTGGCTAGACTAGCTCCGAGCTCCTACAATGAGCAGTTCTTC.

V is TRBV7-3 and J is TRBJ2-1, with 12 nucleotides matching TRBD2. The CDR3 covers 15 residues. Germline V gives CDR1 SGHTA, CDR2 FQGTGA. Trimming cost V 5 bases and J 9 bases; bases outside gene matches: 8. This CDR3 reads CASSLGLAGGSEQFF. CDR3 DNA: TGTGCCAGCAGCCTGGGACTAGCGGGCGGTAGTGAGCAGTTCTTC.

The chain couples TRBV7-3 to TRBJ1-1; 9 nucleotides align to TRBD1. The CDR3 consists of 14 residues. Trimming removed 6 bases from V and 1 base from J; junction bases left unmatched: 3. Germline CDR1 reads SGHTA; CDR2 reads FQGTGA. CDR3 protein: CASRRDRANTEAFF. The CDR3 coding sequence is TGTGCCAGCAGACGGGACAGGGCGAACACTGAAGCTTTCTTT.

The chain joins TRBV6-5 to TRBJ2-5; D gene ambiguous. The V and J ends lost 7 bases and 2 bases respectively, with 14 bases between them. Germline CDR1 and CDR2: MNHEY and SVGAGI. The CDR3 sequence is 14 residues long. The CDR3 DNA is TGTGCCAGCAACAACCTAGGATCACAAGAGACCCAGTACTTC. Amino acids: CASNNLGSQETQYF.

This clone has a handful of counts. The J gene is TRBJ1-3, the V gene TRBV4-2; D unclear. The ends were cut back, 0 bases at V and 4 bases at J, with 4 bases in the middle. Germline V gene lookup returns CDR1 LGHNA and CDR2 YNFKEQ. The CDR3 length is 13 residues. CDR3 nucleotides: TGTGCCAGCAGCCAAGAACGAGGAAACACCATATATTTT. Residues: CASSQERGNTIYF.

Notes on this clone: One base away lies a much larger clone, so this may be a sequencing read error. The chain recombines TRBV7-8 with TRBJ1-1; D uncertain. The V gene lost 5 bases and the J gene lost 1 base, with 2 bases spanning the gap. CDR1 and CDR2 (germline): SGHVS, FQNEAQ. CDR3 size: 11 residues. CDR3 sequence: CASSQNTEAFF. The CDR3 region has the DNA TGTGCCAGCAGCCAGAACACTGAAGCTTTCTTT.

This clone occurred once. The genes are TRBV7-2 and TRBJ1-2, with D maybe TRBD1 (5 bases). The CDR3 totals 13 residues. Germline CDR1 SGHTA, CDR2 FQGNSA. Trimming removed 5 bases at V and 4 bases at J, with 11 bases between. The CDR3 nucleotides read TGTGCCAGCAGCCCACAGGTCCCCTATGGCTACACCTTC. As protein: CASSPQVPYGYTF. Variable domain in full (rest from reference TRBV7-2 and TRBJ1-2): GAGVSQSPSNKVTEKGKDVELRCDPISGHTALYWYRQSLGQGLEFLIYFQGNSAPDKSGLPSDRFSAERTGGSVSTLTIQRTQQEDSAVYLCASSPQVPYGYTFGSGTRLTVV.

This clone showed up just once. V is TRBV27 and J is TRBJ1-2; D gene ambiguous. The length of the CDR3 is 15 residues. Trimming removed 6 bases at V and 4 bases at J, with 18 bases between. Per germline, CDR1 MNHEY and CDR2 SMNVEV (reference sequence). Here the CDR3 DNA reads TGTGCCAGCAGCCTTCGAGGGAAATCGAGCTATGGCTACACCTTC. Its protein product is CASSLRGKSSYGYTF.

CDR3 DNA sequence: TGTGCCAGCAGCTTAAATCGAAGGGGTGGATCACCCCTCCACTTT. Protein: CASSLNRRGGSPLHF. The chain uses TRBV7-8 and TRBJ1-6; D is perhaps TRBD1 (5 bases). The CDR3 covers 15 residues. Trimming took 2 bases from V and 10 from J, leaving 15 bases between them. Looked up from germline, CDR1 is SGHVS and CDR2 is FQNEAQ.

The chain combines TRBV7-3 with TRBJ2-1, with TRBD2 identical over 10 bases. The CDR3 is 17 amino acids. CDR1 and CDR2 from the germline V gene are SGHTA and FQGTGA. The V and J ends lost 2 bases and 4 bases, in that order; junction bases with no gene match: 8. DNA for the CDR3: TGTGCCAGCAGCTTATTAGCGGGGGGCCTCCTATACAATGAGCAGTTCTTC. Amino acid sequence: CASSLLAGGLLYNEQFF. The full variable domain, in which reference TRBV7-3 and TRBJ2-1 provide the parts outside the CDR3, is GAGVSQTPSNKVTEKGKYVELRCDPISGHTALYWYRQSLGQGPEFLIYFQGTGAADDSGLPNDRFFAVRPEGSVSTLKIQRTERGDSAVYLCASSLLAGGLLYNEQFFGPGTRLTVL.

In nucleotides, the CDR3 is TGTGCCAGCAGTACGCAGGGGAATGGCTACACCTTC. Protein: CASSTQGNGYTF. The V call is TRBV27, the J call TRBJ1-2, with D perhaps TRBD1 (6 bases). The CDR3 spans 12 residues. The germline V and J ends were trimmed by 5 bases and 6 bases, with 10 bases remaining between them. Germline assignment: CDR1 MNHEY and CDR2 SMNVEV (reference sequence).

CDR3 sequence reads: CASSLAPGAYEQYF. CDR3 DNA sequence: TGTGCCAGCAGCTTAGCGCCGGGGGCCTACGAGCAGTACTTC. This sequence joins TRBV7-2 and TRBJ2-7, with D possibly matching TRBD2 (6 bases). V lost 0 bases, J lost 2 bases, and 8 bases lay in between. The CDR3 contains 14 residues. Germline loops: CDR1 SGHTA, CDR2 FQGNSA.

V gene TRBV10-3 combines with J gene TRBJ1-6, with D hard to call. Looked up from germline, CDR1 is ENHRY and CDR2 is SYGVKD. Trimming removed 3 bases at V and 6 bases at J, with 9 bases between. The CDR3 runs to 14 residues. In DNA, the CDR3 is TGTGCCATCAGTGATGGGGTGGGTAATTCACCCCTCCACTTT. It specifies CAISDGVGNSPLHF.

The rearrangement links TRBV3-1 (or the pseudogene TRBV3-2) to TRBJ1-2; 7 positions agree with TRBD1. The germline V gene encodes CDR1 LGHDT and CDR2 YNNKEL (reference sequence). This CDR3 is built from 15 residues. V shed 5 bases, J shed 7 bases, and the junction held 13 bases outside the gene matches. The CDR3 reads CASSTIDTGVVGYTF. DNA for the CDR3: TGTGCCAGCAGCACCATTGATACAGGGGTCGTTGGCTACACCTTC.

This chain connects TRBV9 to TRBJ2-5; D call uncertain. The germline V gene encodes CDR1 SGDLS and CDR2 YYNGEE. The V and J ends lost 3 bases and 4 bases respectively, with 22 bases between them. The CDR3 spans 17 residues. The CDR3 spells CASSARVGSLGRETQYF. As DNA, the CDR3 is TGTGCCAGCAGCGCCCGAGTCGGTTCTTTAGGTCGAGAGACCCAGTACTTC.

The chain uses TRBV3-1 (or the pseudogene TRBV3-2) and TRBJ1-2; no definite D call. Trimming left V 1 base short and J 8 bases short, with 11 bases between. Germline V gene data show CDR1 as LGHDT and CDR2 as YNNKEL (reference sequence). This CDR3 comprises 13 residues. DNA for the CDR3: TGTGCCAGCAGCCAAGTGATGGAGTACGGCTACACCTTC. Translation gives CASSQVMEYGYTF.

The chain carries TRBV5-4 and TRBJ1-5, with 8 positions matching TRBD1. The length of the CDR3 is 14 residues. Trimming at V came to 4 bases and at J to 3 bases, leaving 3 bases not matched to a gene. Germline V gives CDR1 SGHNT, CDR2 YYREEE (reference sequence). CDR3 sequence (DNA): TGTGCCAGCAGCCAGGGACAGGTCAATCAGCCCCAGCATTTT. It specifies CASSQGQVNQPQHF.

This chain links TRBV7-2 with TRBJ1-6; D gene uncertain. Germline CDR1 SGHTA, CDR2 FQGNSA. The CDR3 is 14 amino acids. V lost 11 bases and J 1 base, leaving 12 bases between the germline ends. The CDR3 DNA sequence: TGTGCCTGGATGGGCGGATCCTATAATTCACCCCTCCACTTT. This gives the protein CAWMGGSYNSPLHF.

The DNA of the CDR3 is TGTGCCAGCAGCTCTACAGATGGGGCCAACGTCCTGACTTTC. It is translated as CASSSTDGANVLTF. The chain has TRBV7-9 and TRBJ2-6; D ambiguous. CDR3 size: 14 residues. Germline V gene sequence: CDR1 SEHNR, CDR2 FQNEAQ (reference sequence). V was shortened by 4 bases and J by 3 bases, with 7 bases between the two germline ends.

Only a few counts were recorded for this clone. The rearrangement joins TRBV7-9 to TRBJ1-5; D is perhaps TRBD1 (6 bases). The CDR3 contains 13 residues. Germline CDR1 reads SEHNR; CDR2 reads FQNEAQ (reference sequence). Deletions cut 8 bases from V and 4 bases from J, with 12 bases between. CDR3 in DNA: TGTGCCAGCGGACATACAGGGAATCAGCCCCAGCATTTT. Translating it yields CASGHTGNQPQHF.

The V call is TRBV14, the J call TRBJ2-7, with D unclear. V was clipped by 4 bases and J by 0 bases, with 13 bases between them. Per the germline V gene, CDR1 is SGHDN and CDR2 is FVKESK. CDR3 length: 15 amino acids. CDR3 DNA: TGTGCCAGCAGCCCACGGCTTGAGAGCTCCTACGAGCAGTACTTC. Translated, it gives CASSPRLESSYEQYF. The entire variable domain, with the rest obtained from reference TRBV14 and TRBJ2-7, is as follows: EAGVTQFPSHSVIEKGQTVTLRCDPISGHDNLYWYRRVMGKEIKFLLHFVKESKQDESGMPNNRFLAERTGGTYSTLKVQPAELEDSGVYFCASSPRLESSYEQYFGPGTRLTVT.